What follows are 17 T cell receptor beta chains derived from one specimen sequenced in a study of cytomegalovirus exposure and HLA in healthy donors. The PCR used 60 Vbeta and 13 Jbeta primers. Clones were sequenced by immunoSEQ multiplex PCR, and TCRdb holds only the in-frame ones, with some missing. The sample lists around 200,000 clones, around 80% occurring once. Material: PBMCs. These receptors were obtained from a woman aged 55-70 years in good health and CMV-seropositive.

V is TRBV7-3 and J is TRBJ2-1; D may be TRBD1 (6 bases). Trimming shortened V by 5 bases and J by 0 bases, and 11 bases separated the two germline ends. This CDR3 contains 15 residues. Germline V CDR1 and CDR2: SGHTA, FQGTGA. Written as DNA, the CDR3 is TGTGCCAGCAGCCCCACACAGGGCTCCTACAATGAGCAGTTCTTC. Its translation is CASSPTQGSYNEQFF.

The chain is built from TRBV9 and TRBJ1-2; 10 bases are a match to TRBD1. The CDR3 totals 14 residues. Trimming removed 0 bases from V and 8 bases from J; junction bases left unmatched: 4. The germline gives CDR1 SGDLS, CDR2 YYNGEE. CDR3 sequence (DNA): TGTGCCAGCAGCGTAGGTCCGACAGGGGGCGGCTACACCTTC. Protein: CASSVGPTGGGYTF.

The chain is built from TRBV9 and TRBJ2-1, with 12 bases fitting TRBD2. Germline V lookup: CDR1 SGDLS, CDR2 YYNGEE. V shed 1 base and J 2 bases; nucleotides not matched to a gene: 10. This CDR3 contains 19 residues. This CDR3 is CASSVRTSGGSDPYNEQFF. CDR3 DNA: TGTGCCAGCAGCGTACGAACTAGCGGGGGGTCTGATCCCTACAATGAGCAGTTCTTC.

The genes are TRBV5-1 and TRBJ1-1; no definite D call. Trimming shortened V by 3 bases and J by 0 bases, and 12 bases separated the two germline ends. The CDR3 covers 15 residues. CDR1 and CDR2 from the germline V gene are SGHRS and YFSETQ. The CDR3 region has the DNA TGCGCCAGCAGCTCCCACCGGGAGATGAACACTGAAGCTTTCTTT. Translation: CASSSHREMNTEAFF.

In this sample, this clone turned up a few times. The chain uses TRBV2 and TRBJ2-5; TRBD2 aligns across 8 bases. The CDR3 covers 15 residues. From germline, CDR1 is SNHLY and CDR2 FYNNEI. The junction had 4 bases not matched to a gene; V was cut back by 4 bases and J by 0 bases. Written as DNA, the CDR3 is TGTGCCAGCAGTGTTCCGGGGGGGTACCAAGAGACCCAGTACTTC. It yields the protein CASSVPGGYQETQYF.

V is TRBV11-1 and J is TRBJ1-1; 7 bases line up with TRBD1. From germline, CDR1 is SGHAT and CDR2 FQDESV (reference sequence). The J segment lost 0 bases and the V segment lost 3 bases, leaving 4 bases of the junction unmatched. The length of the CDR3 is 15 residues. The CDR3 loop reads CASSFAGQLNTEAFF. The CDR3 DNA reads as TGTGCCAGCAGCTTCGCGGGACAGTTGAACACTGAAGCTTTCTTT.

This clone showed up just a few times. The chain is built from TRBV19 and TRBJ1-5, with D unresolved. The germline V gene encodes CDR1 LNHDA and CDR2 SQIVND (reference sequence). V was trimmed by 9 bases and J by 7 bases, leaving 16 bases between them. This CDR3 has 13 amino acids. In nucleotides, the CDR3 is TGTGCCAGCCTAGTAGCCCTCGGGCAGCCCCAGCATTTT. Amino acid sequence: CASLVALGQPQHF.

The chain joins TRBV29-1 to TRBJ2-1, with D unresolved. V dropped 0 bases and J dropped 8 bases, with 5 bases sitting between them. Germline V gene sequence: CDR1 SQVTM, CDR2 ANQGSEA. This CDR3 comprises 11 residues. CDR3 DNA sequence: TGCAGCGTTGAAGATCGGGATGAGCAGTTCTTC. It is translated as CSVEDRDEQFF.

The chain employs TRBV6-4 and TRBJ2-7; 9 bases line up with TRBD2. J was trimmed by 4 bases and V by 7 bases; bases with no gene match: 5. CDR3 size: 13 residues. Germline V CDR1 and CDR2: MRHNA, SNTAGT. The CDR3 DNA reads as TGTGCCAGCAAGCTAGCGGGGTGTTACGAGCAGTACTTC. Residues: CASKLAGCYEQYF.

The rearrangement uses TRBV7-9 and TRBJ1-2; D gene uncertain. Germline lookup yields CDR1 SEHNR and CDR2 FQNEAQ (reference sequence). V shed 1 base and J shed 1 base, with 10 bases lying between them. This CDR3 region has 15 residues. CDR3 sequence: CASSLGAESNYGYTF. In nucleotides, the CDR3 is TGTGCCAGCAGCTTAGGGGCAGAGAGTAACTATGGCTACACCTTC.

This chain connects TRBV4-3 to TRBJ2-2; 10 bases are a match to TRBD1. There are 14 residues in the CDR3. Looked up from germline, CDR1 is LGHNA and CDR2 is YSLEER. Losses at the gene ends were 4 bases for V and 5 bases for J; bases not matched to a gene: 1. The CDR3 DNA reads TGCGCCAGCAGCCCGGGACAGGGGACCGGGGAGCTGTTTTTT. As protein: CASSPGQGTGELFF.

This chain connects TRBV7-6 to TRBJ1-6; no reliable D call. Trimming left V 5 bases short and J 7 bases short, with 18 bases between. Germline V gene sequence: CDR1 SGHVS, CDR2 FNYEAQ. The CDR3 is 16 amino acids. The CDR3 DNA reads TGTGCCAGCAGCCCGAATCCCCCAGGTTCAAATTCACCCCTCCACTTT. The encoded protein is CASSPNPPGSNSPLHF.

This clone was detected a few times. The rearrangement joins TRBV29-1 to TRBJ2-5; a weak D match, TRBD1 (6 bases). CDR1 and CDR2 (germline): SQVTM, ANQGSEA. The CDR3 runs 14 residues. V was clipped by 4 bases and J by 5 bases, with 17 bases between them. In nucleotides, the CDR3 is TGCAGCGTTGTTCTGGGGGCGGTATGGGAGACCCAGTACTTC. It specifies CSVVLGAVWETQYF.

The CDR3 is CASSAGGSGGPPGQYF. CDR3 DNA sequence: TGTGCCAGCAGTGCGGGCGGTAGCGGGGGGCCCCCTGGCCAGTACTTC. The chain recombines TRBV2 with TRBJ2-5; 10 bases align to TRBD2. Germline V gives CDR1 SNHLY, CDR2 FYNNEI. There are 16 residues in the CDR3. V gave up 4 bases and J gave up 10 bases; unmatched junction bases: 15.

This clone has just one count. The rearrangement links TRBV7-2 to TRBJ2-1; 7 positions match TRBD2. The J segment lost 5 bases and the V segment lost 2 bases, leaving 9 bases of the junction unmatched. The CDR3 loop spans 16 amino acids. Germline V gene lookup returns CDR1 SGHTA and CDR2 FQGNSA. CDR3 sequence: CASSLRLARANNEQFF. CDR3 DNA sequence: TGTGCCAGCAGCTTACGACTAGCCAGGGCCAACAATGAGCAGTTCTTC.

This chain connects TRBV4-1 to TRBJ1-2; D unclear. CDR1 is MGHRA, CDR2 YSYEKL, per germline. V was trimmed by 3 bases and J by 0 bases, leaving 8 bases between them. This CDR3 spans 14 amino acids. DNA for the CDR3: TGCGCCAGCAGCCACCGGGAAGCTAACTATGGCTACACCTTC. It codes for CASSHREANYGYTF.

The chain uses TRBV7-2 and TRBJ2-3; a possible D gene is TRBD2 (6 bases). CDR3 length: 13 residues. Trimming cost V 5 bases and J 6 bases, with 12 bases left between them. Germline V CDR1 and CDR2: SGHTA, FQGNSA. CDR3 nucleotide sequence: TGTGCCAGCAGCCTAACTAGCTTTGATACGCAGTATTTT. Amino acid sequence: CASSLTSFDTQYF.